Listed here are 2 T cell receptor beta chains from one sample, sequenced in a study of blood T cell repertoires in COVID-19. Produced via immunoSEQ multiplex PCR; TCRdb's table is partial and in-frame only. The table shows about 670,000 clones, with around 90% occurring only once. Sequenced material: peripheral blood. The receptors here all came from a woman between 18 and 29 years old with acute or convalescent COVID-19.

The CDR3 region is CASSSKCRGQPQHF. The CDR3 DNA is TGTGCCAGCAGCTCCAAATGCAGGGGTCAGCCCCAGCATTTT. This chain links TRBV7-4 with TRBJ1-5, with D tentatively TRBD1 (6 bases). CDR1 SGHVT and CDR2 SQSDAQ come from the germline V gene. The length of the CDR3 is 14 residues. The V end was cut by 4 bases, the J end by 6 bases, with 13 bases between.

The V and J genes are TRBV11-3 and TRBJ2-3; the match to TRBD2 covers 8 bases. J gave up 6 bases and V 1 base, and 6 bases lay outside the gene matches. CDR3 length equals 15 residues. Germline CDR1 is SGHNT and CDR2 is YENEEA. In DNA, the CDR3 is TGTGCCAGCAGCTTAGCCGGGGGGGCCATCGATACGCAGTATTTT. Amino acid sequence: CASSLAGGAIDTQYF.